This TCR beta chain is drawn from a study of cytomegalovirus exposure and HLA in healthy donors. To note about this clone: Its antigen is undetermined.

The V end was cut by 5 bases, the J end by 2 bases, with 13 bases between. The CDR3 covers 14 residues. Germline V gene data show CDR1 as SGHAT and CDR2 as FQNNGV. Whole-study findings and limits: Subsequent analysis revealed that first-cohort TCR clusters tended to co-occur in the roughly 120 validation repertoires.

The table came from immunoSEQ multiplex PCR; TCRdb's copy has only in-frame clones and leaves some out. Of tens of thousands of clones in the sample, roughly 93% were seen once. What was sequenced was PBMCs. The TCR originated in a woman aged 18-29 years in good health and CMV-seronegative. J is TRBJ2-7 and V is TRBV11-2; possible D gene TRBD1, 6 bases. The CDR3 bases are TGTGCCAGCAGCGGGCTTGGGACAACCTACGAGCAGTACTTC. It encodes CASSGLGTTYEQYF.